This note documents a single T cell receptor (beta chain) sequence. Its antigen is not identified. CD45RO-negative cells were positively selected for CCR7, leaving out terminally differentiated effector memory CD45RA+ cells. This sample is drawn from a study of shared clonotypes between healthy human individuals. Overall study: Per-donor plates numbered three CD4 naive, three CD4 memory, two CD8 naive and one CD8 memory.

Data came from immunoSEQ multiplex PCR; TCRdb stores just in-frame clones and leaves some out. This sample has about 2 million clones, with about 95% found just once. Study outcomes and limitations: What naive subsets generally showed was a larger estimated richness than memory subsets showed. Clonotype sharing across several donors was observed for around 5% of naive CD4 clonotypes.

V dropped 3 bases and J dropped 7 bases, with 19 bases sitting between them. Looked up from germline, CDR1 is LGHNA and CDR2 is YNFKEQ. The CDR3 extends over 17 amino acids. Input material: naive CD8+ T cells sorted from blood. This sequence was found in a man aged 18-30 years in good health. The chain recombines TRBV4-2 with TRBJ1-6; no reliable D call. Here the CDR3 DNA reads TGTGCCAGCAGCCAGGACCCTGTGGACTTACAAAATTCACCCCTCCACTTT. This codes for CASSQDPVDLQNSPLHF.